The 20 T cell receptor beta chains below come from one sample, sequenced in a study of cytomegalovirus exposure and HLA in healthy donors. The PCR contained 60 Vbeta and 13 Jbeta primers. TCRdb's table, derived via immunoSEQ multiplex PCR, lists solely in-frame clones and lacks some. The sample includes around 120,000 clones, 77% of them seen just once. Material: PBMCs. These receptors were taken from a human donor in good health.

The gene calls are TRBV12-5 and TRBJ2-3, with a possible D match to TRBD1 (5 bases). The germline CDR1 and CDR2 sequences are LGHNT and FRNRAP. There are 13 residues in the CDR3. The V end lost 8 bases, the J end lost 5 bases, and 14 bases lay between the germline ends. The CDR3 DNA is TGTGCTAGTTCCCCTCAAAGGGGAGATACGCAGTATTTT. It yields the protein CASSPQRGDTQYF.

The table lists this clone with a few counts. The gene calls are TRBV10-3 and TRBJ1-1; no reliable D call. Trimming pared 0 bases from V and 6 bases from J, leaving 14 bases between. There are 15 residues in the CDR3. Germline V gene data show CDR1 as ENHRY and CDR2 as SYGVKD. This CDR3 reads CAISESGPGRAEAFF. CDR3 sequence (DNA): TGTGCCATCAGTGAGTCTGGACCGGGGAGGGCTGAAGCTTTCTTT.

The rearrangement joins TRBV29-1 to TRBJ1-2; 7 bases match TRBD1. Looked up from germline, CDR1 is SQVTM and CDR2 is ANQGSEA. Trimming at V came to 1 base and at J to 4 bases, leaving 9 bases not matched to a gene. This CDR3 is built from 15 residues. The DNA for the CDR3 is TGCAGCGTTGAAGGCTCGGCAGGGGGAGGCTATGGCTACACCTTC. This translates into CSVEGSAGGGYGYTF.

A note on this clone: Germline is not matched at one junction end, which may reflect a read error. CDR3 in amino acids: CSSSVQGAQGANVLTF. The CDR3 region has the DNA TGTTCCAGCAGCGTACAGGGGGCGCAAGGGGCCAACGTCCTGACTTTC. The chain couples TRBV7-9 to TRBJ2-6; 9 positions agree with TRBD1. The CDR3 is made up of 16 amino acids. CDR1 and CDR2 from the germline V gene are SEHNR and FQNEAQ (reference sequence).

This clone was seen a few times. It is likely a read error: a sequence one base away is far more abundant. This sample includes further DNA sequences coding for the same CDR3. This rearrangement joins TRBV15 to TRBJ2-5; 7 bases are a match to TRBD1. The CDR3 has 15 amino acids. With 1 base clipped from V and 5 bases from J, the junction kept 7 bases outside the gene matches. Germline values: CDR1 LNHNV, CDR2 YYDKDF (reference sequence). The CDR3: CATSRARTGAETQYF. In nucleotides, the CDR3 is TGTGCCACCAGCAGAGCCAGGACAGGCGCCGAGACCCAGTACTTC. Supplemented by reference TRBV15 and TRBJ2-5, the full variable domain reads DAMVIQNPRYQVTQFGKPVTLSCSQTLNHNVMYWYQQKSSQAPKLLFHYYDKDFNNEADTPDNFQSRRPNTSFCFLDIRSPGLGDTAMYLCATSRARTGAETQYFGPGTRLLVL.

The chain is built from TRBV6-1 and TRBJ1-1; weak D call: TRBD1 (6 bases). Trimming removed 5 bases at V and 5 bases at J, with 15 bases between. The CDR3 contains 14 residues. Germline V gene lookup returns CDR1 MNHNS and CDR2 SASEGT. The CDR3 loop is CASSPGPRGTEAFF. The CDR3 coding sequence is TGTGCCAGCAGTCCGGGCCCTAGGGGGACTGAAGCTTTCTTT.

The chain is built from TRBV12-2 and TRBJ2-1; TRBD2 reflects the table's D call only, with no check against the DNA. TRBV12-2 is tagged as a pseudogene. The CDR3 consists of 16 residues. CDR3 DNA sequence: TGTGCAAGTCGCTGGACCACTAGCGGGATGAACAATGAGCAGTTCTTC. This codes for CASRWTTSGMNNEQFF.

The chain employs TRBV15 and TRBJ2-7, with D perhaps matching TRBD2 (7 bases). Germline V gene data show CDR1 as LNHNV and CDR2 as YYDKDF (reference sequence). The CDR3 is 14 residues long. V lost 2 bases and J 7 bases, leaving 15 bases between the germline ends. The CDR3 protein is CATSRPGGGTEQYF. The CDR3 DNA reads as TGTGCCACCAGCAGACCGGGGGGCGGCACAGAGCAGTACTTC.

The J gene is TRBJ1-1, the V gene TRBV6-5; D gene ambiguous. The germline CDR1 and CDR2 sequences are MNHEY and SVGAGI. V gave up 5 bases and J gave up 2 bases, with 15 bases separating them. The CDR3 is 15 amino acids. The CDR3 nucleotides read TGTGCCAGCAGTACCCCACGACGGGTAAACACTGAAGCTTTCTTT. It is translated as CASSTPRRVNTEAFF.

The V and J genes are TRBV21-1 and TRBJ1-1; the table assigns TRBD1, which was not confirmed against the DNA. TRBV21-1 is recorded as a pseudogene. The CDR3 consists of 18 residues. CDR3 protein: CASSNTEPDRGRGTEAFF. CDR3 DNA sequence: TGTGCCAGCAGCAATACAGAGCCAGATCGAGGCAGGGGTACTGAAGCTTTCTTT.

This chain uses TRBV18 with TRBJ1-5; D is unresolved. The CDR3 length is 13 residues. V dropped 3 bases and J dropped 2 bases, with 5 bases sitting between them. Germline lookup yields CDR1 KGHSH and CDR2 LQKENI. In nucleotides, the CDR3 is TGTGCCAGCTCACCCAATGGCAATCAGCCCCAGCATTTT. Protein: CASSPNGNQPQHF.

This clone was recorded only once. The rearrangement links TRBV27 to TRBJ2-7, with 10 positions matching TRBD2. The CDR3 contains 15 residues. Germline trimming cut 4 bases from V and 2 bases from J; bases unmatched to any gene: 5. In germline, CDR1 is MNHEY, CDR2 SMNVEV (reference sequence). The DNA for the CDR3 is TGTGCCAGCAGTTCCGGACTAGCGGCCACCTACGAGCAGTACTTC. Protein sequence: CASSSGLAATYEQYF.

This chain links TRBV29-1 with TRBJ2-7, with 10 bases matching TRBD1. CDR1 and CDR2 (germline): SQVTM, ANQGSEA. J gave up 2 bases and V 6 bases, and 7 bases lay outside the gene matches. There are 14 residues in the CDR3. CDR3 DNA: TGCAGCGTCGTTACGACAGGGGGCCCCTACGAGCAGTACTTC. This encodes CSVVTTGGPYEQYF.

The V gene is TRBV4-1, the J gene TRBJ1-2, with a weak D call TRBD1 (5 bases). Per the germline V gene, CDR1 is MGHRA and CDR2 is YSYEKL. The CDR3 is 15 residues long. The V end lost 5 bases, the J end lost 1 base, and 14 bases lay between the germline ends. DNA for the CDR3: TGCGCCAGCAGCTTAACTCTCGGGGGTAACTATGGCTACACCTTC. Its protein product is CASSLTLGGNYGYTF.

This chain uses TRBV25-1 with TRBJ1-3, with 7 nucleotides matching TRBD1. Unmatched junction bases numbered 3, after V lost 1 base and J lost 0 bases. This CDR3 is 16 amino acids long. Per germline, CDR1 MGHDK and CDR2 SYGVNS. CDR3 loop: CASSEFEGASGNTIYF. DNA of the CDR3: TGTGCCAGCAGTGAATTCGAGGGGGCCTCTGGAAACACCATATATTTT.

The rearrangement links TRBV7-2 to TRBJ2-3; 7 bases are a match to TRBD1. CDR3 length: 16 amino acids. Germline V gives CDR1 SGHTA, CDR2 FQGNSA. V shed 2 bases and J 5 bases; nucleotides not matched to a gene: 10. The CDR3 DNA sequence: TGTGCCAGCAGCTTAAAGGTTAGGGGGCGAGGAGATACGCAGTATTTT. Protein product: CASSLKVRGRGDTQYF.

The rearrangement uses TRBV4-1 and TRBJ2-1; 9 bases are shared with TRBD1. This CDR3 region has 17 residues. From germline, CDR1 is MGHRA and CDR2 YSYEKL. The V and J ends lost 6 bases and 8 bases, in that order; junction bases with no gene match: 17. CDR3 bases: TGCGCCAGCAGTCCTGCCGGGACAGGGAGTTACAATCATGAGCAGTTCTTC. Amino acids: CASSPAGTGSYNHEQFF.

The CDR3 reads CASSWGSAGQGNAEAFF. CDR3 in DNA: TGTGCCAGCAGCTGGGGTTCGGCGGGACAGGGGAATGCTGAAGCTTTCTTT. V gene TRBV5-6 combines with J gene TRBJ1-1; TRBD1 matches 10 bases. Germline-derived CDR1 and CDR2 are SGHDT and YYEEEE. The trim removed 3 bases at V and 6 bases at J, leaving 14 bases unmatched. The CDR3 runs 17 residues.

This chain uses TRBV10-1 with TRBJ2-1, with 11 bases matching TRBD2. CDR1 is WNHNN and CDR2 is SYGVQD in the germline V gene (reference sequence). The CDR3 is made up of 13 amino acids. V lost 8 bases to trimming and J lost 8 bases; unmatched junction nucleotides: 5. The CDR3: CASGLAGGYEQFF. In nucleotides, the CDR3 is TGCGCCAGCGGGCTAGCGGGAGGCTATGAGCAGTTCTTC.

The CDR3 sequence is CASSLTTPGKDYGYTF. The CDR3 DNA reads as TGCGCCAGCAGCTTGACCACACCGGGGAAGGACTATGGCTACACCTTC. The V gene is TRBV5-1, the J gene TRBJ1-2; no clear D gene. This CDR3 spans 16 amino acids. With 1 base removed from V and 3 bases from J, the gap between germline ends came to 16 bases. Germline loops: CDR1 SGHRS, CDR2 YFSETQ.